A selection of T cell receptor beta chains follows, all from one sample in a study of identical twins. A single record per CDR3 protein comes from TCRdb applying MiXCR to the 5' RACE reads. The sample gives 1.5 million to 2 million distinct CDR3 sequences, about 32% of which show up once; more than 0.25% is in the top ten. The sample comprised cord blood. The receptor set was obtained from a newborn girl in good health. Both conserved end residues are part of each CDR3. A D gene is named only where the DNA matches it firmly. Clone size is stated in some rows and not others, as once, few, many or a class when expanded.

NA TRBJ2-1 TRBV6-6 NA CASKYLVRGEQFF TGTGCCAGCAAGTATTTAGTTCGAGGTGAGCAGTTCTTC
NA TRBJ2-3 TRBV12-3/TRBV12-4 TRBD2 CASSATGLPTDTQYF TGTGCCAGCAGTGCAACGGGACTACCCACAGATACGCAGTATTTT
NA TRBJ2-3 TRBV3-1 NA CASSHVWETDTQYF TGTGCCAGCAGCCATGTTTGGGAGACAGATACGCAGTATTTT
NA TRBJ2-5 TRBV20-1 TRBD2 CSARSAGTSVETQYF TGCAGTGCTAGGTCCGCCGGGACTAGCGTGGAGACCCAGTACTTC
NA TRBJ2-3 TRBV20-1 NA CSARGPELDTQYF TGCAGTGCTAGAGGCCCTGAATTGGATACGCAGTATTTT
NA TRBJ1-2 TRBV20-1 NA CSAERGYTF TGCAGTGCAGAGAGAGGCTACACCTTC
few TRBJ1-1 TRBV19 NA CASIRVGTTGEAFF TGTGCCAGTATTCGAGTCGGGACAACAGGTGAAGCTTTCTTT
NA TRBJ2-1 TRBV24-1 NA CATSESGRHGRQFF TGTGCCACCAGTGAGTCGGGACGGCACGGTCGGCAGTTCTTC
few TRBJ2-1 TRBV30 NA CAFSRGGGTYNEQFF TGTGCCTTCTCCCGAGGGGGGGGCACCTACAATGAGCAGTTCTTC
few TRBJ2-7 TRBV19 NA CASSIHLSMGYEQYF TGTGCCAGTAGTATCCACTTAAGTATGGGTTACGAGCAGTACTTC
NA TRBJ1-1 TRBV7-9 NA CASSSDFFEAFF TGTGCCAGCAGCTCGGACTTTTTTGAAGCTTTCTTT
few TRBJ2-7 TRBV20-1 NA CSARDLGIAAPPSPYEQYF TGCAGTGCTAGAGATTTAGGAATAGCGGCACCACCTTCCCCCTACGAGCAGTACTTC
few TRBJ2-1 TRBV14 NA CASGPFPVPPDNEQFF TGTGCCAGCGGGCCCTTTCCAGTCCCCCCGGACAATGAGCAGTTCTTC
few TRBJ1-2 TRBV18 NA CASSPRYEGRSYGYTF TGTGCCAGCTCACCACGGTATGAGGGAAGAAGCTATGGCTACACCTTC
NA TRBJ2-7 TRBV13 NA CASSLYPPYEQYF TGTGCCAGCAGCTTATATCCTCCCTACGAGCAGTACTTC
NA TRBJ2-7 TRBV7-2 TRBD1 CASSLRDRRTNEQYF TGTGCCAGCAGCTTACGGGACAGGCGTACAAACGAGCAGTACTTC
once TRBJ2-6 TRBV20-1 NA CSARGLGPHSGANVLTF TGCAGTGCTAGGGGGCTAGGACCCCACTCTGGGGCCAACGTCCTGACTTTC
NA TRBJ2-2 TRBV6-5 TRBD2 CASRRGLAGPTGELFF TGTGCCAGCAGAAGGGGACTAGCGGGACCCACCGGGGAGCTGTTTTTT
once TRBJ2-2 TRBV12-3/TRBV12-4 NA CASSWYSTRDTAGELFF TGTGCCAGCAGTTGGTACTCGACACGGGATACGGCCGGGGAGCTGTTTTTT
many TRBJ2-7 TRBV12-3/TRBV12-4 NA CASRTGLRYEQYF TGTGCCAGCAGGACAGGTCTTCGCTACGAGCAGTACTTC
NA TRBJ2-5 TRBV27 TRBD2 CARSWEGQETQYF TGTGCCAGATCCTGGGAGGGCCAAGAGACCCAGTACTTC
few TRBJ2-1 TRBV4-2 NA CASRTQGGEQFF TGTGCCAGCAGAACACAGGGAGGCGAGCAGTTCTTC
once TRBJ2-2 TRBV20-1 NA CSAIGGGELFF TGCAGTGCCATCGGCGGCGGGGAGCTGTTTTTT
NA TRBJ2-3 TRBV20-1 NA CSATSGLYTDTQYF TGCAGTGCCACCTCGGGCCTCTACACAGATACGCAGTATTTT
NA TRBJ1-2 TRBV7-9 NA CASSAGTTVGGYTF TGTGCCAGCAGCGCCGGGACGACGGTTGGAGGCTACACCTTC
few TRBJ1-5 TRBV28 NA CASSFSSYQPQHF TGTGCCAGCAGTTTTTCCAGTTATCAGCCCCAGCATTTT
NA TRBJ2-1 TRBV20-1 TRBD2 CSASENSLAGRIDEQFF TGCAGTGCTAGCGAGAACTCCCTAGCGGGGAGGATCGATGAGCAGTTCTTC
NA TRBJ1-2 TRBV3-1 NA CASSQDPRPNYGYTF TGTGCCAGCAGCCAAGATCCGAGACCTAACTATGGCTACACCTTC
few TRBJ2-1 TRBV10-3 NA CAISESSGARYNEQFF TGTGCCATCAGTGAGTCGTCAGGGGCTCGCTACAATGAGCAGTTCTTC
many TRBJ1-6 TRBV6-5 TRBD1 CASSYTGGANNSPLHF TGTGCCAGCAGTTACACAGGGGGCGCGAATAATTCACCCCTCCACTTT
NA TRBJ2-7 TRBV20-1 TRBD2 CSARDPGTSGAYNEQYF TGCAGTGCTAGAGATCCGGGGACTAGCGGGGCCTACAATGAGCAGTACTTC
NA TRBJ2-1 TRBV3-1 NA CAGSPPVEVGNEQFF TGTGCCGGCAGCCCTCCTGTGGAGGTGGGCAATGAGCAGTTCTTC
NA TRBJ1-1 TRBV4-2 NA CASSQGPGRAGTEAFF TGTGCCAGCAGCCAAGGCCCGGGGCGCGCGGGCACTGAAGCTTTCTTT
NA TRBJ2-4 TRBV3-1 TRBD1 CASSRGQGLGNIQYF TGTGCCAGCAGCCGTGGACAGGGGCTGGGAAACATTCAGTACTTC
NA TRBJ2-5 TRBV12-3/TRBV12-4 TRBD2 CAGRGGAKTQYF TGTGCCGGACGCGGGGGGGCGAAGACCCAGTACTTC
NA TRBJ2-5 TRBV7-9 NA CASNFRRQETQYF TGTGCCAGCAACTTTAGGAGACAAGAGACCCAGTACTTC
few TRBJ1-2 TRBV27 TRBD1 CASSAQLGTASYGYTF TGTGCCAGCAGTGCCCAGCTCGGGACAGCTTCCTATGGCTACACCTTC
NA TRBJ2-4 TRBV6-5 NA CASSYFEGEQYF TGTGCCAGCAGTTACTTTGAGGGGGAGCAGTACTTC
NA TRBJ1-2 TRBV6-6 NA CASRRTEDYGYTF TGTGCCAGCAGAAGGACGGAAGACTATGGCTACACCTTC
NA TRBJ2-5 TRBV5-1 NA CASSFSTRGETLYF TGCGCCAGCAGCTTCTCAACGAGGGGAGAGACCCTGTACTTC
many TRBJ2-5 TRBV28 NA CASSSFGQLQETQYF TGTGCCAGCAGTTCGTTCGGACAGCTCCAAGAGACCCAGTACTTC
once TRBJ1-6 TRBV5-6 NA CASSLLRQYSPLHF TGTGCCAGCAGCTTGCTCCGACAGTATTCACCCCTCCACTTT
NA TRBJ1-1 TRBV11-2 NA CASSLHGGGTEAFF TGTGCCAGCAGCCTTCATGGGGGTGGCACTGAAGCTTTCTTT
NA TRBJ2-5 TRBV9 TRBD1 CASSVSTGGYDEQYF TGTGCCAGCAGCGTTTCTACAGGGGGCTACGATGAGCAGTACTTC
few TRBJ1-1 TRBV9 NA CASSVPRLIGGRTNTEAFF TGTGCCAGCAGCGTCCCCAGGTTGATCGGGGGCCGAACGAACACTGAAGCTTTCTTT
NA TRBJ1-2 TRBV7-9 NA CASSPVGGNYGYTF TGTGCCAGCAGCCCCGTAGGAGGGAACTATGGCTACACCTTC
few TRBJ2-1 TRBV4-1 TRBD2 CASSRGGLAGYNEQFF TGCGCCAGCAGCCGGGGCGGACTAGCGGGGTACAATGAGCAGTTCTTC
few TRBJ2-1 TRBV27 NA CASSFTSGRDNEQFF TGTGCCAGCAGTTTCACTTCGGGGAGAGACAATGAGCAGTTCTTC
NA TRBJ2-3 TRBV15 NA CATSRDLNWRGPQYF TGTGCCACCAGCAGAGATCTCAATTGGCGCGGTCCGCAGTATTTT
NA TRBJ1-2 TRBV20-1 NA CSAPTSNYGYTF TGCAGTGCTCCCACTTCTAACTATGGCTACACCTTC